This TCR beta chain is drawn from a study of beta chain features in type 1 diabetes. Study observations and caveats: Researchers report that Type 1 diabetes patients had moderately but significantly shorter TCRB CDR3s across all four CD4+ subsets.

Sequenced material consisted of expressed TCRB transcripts (all of the isolated RNA was reverse transcribed). Clones were sequenced by immunoSEQ multiplex PCR, and TCRdb holds only the in-frame ones, with some missing. The sample includes more than 250,000 clones, approximately 15% of them seen just once. As concerns this clone: Its cognate antigen is unknown.

The CDR3 extends over 15 amino acids. The germline CDR1 and CDR2 sequences are ENHRY and SYGVKD. V shed 0 bases and J shed 1 base, with 9 bases lying between them. This TCR came from a man between 18 and 29 years old with type 1 diabetes. V usage is TRBV10-3 and J usage is TRBJ1-1; D is perhaps TRBD1 (5 bases). The sample taken for sequencing was naive CD4+ T cells from blood. CDR3 nucleotides: TGTGCCATCAGTGAGTCGACAGCCCAGAACACTGAAGCTTTCTTT. It specifies CAISESTAQNTEAFF.